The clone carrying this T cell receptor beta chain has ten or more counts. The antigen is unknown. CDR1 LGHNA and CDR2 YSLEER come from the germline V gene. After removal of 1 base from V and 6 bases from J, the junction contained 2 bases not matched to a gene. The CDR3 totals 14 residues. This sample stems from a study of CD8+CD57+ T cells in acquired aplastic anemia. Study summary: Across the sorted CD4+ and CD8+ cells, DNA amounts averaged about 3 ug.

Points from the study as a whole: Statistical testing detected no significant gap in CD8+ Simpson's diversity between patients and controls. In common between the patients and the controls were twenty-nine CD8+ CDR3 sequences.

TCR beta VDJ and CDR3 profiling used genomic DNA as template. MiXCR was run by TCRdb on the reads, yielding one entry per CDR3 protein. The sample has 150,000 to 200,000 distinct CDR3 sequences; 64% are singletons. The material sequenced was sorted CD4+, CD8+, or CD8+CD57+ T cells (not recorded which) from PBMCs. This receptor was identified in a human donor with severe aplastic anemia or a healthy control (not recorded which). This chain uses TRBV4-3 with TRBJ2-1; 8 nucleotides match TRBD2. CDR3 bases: TGCGCCAGCAGCCAAGGCGGGGGGTTCAATGAGCAGTTCTTC. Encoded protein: CASSQGGGFNEQFF.